This T cell receptor (beta chain) was sequenced during a study of molecular identifiers for immune sequencing clone quantification. Looking at the study overall: Naive CD8 RNA (about 20,000 or 100,000 cells) was divided into five aliquots, with four sequenced. Study-level results: Clones with over 20 RNA copies captured over 97% of effector molecules but under 1% of naive ones.

There are a few counts of this clonotype. The target antigen is unknown. TCRdb reprocessed the PCR reads via MiXCR and lists one record per CDR3 protein. The repertoire holds hundreds of thousands of distinct CDR3 sequences, with less than 30% as singletons. V shed 2 bases and J 8 bases; nucleotides not matched to a gene: 3. Germline V gives CDR1 SGHDT, CDR2 YYEEEE. This CDR3 spans 14 amino acids. Sequencing was done on a sample of naive CD8+ T cells from blood, with Jurkat cell RNA spiked in. Regarding subset: FACS-sorted CD8+CD4-CCR7+CD45RA+ naive T cells. The TCR comes from a human donor in good health. Some libraries in this study had Jurkat cell RNA spiked in. The chain couples TRBV5-6 to TRBJ1-6, with TRBD1 matching 8 bases. The CDR3, as DNA: TGTGCCAGCAGCTTACAGGGGGTATATTCACCCCTCCACTTT. It specifies CASSLQGVYSPLHF.